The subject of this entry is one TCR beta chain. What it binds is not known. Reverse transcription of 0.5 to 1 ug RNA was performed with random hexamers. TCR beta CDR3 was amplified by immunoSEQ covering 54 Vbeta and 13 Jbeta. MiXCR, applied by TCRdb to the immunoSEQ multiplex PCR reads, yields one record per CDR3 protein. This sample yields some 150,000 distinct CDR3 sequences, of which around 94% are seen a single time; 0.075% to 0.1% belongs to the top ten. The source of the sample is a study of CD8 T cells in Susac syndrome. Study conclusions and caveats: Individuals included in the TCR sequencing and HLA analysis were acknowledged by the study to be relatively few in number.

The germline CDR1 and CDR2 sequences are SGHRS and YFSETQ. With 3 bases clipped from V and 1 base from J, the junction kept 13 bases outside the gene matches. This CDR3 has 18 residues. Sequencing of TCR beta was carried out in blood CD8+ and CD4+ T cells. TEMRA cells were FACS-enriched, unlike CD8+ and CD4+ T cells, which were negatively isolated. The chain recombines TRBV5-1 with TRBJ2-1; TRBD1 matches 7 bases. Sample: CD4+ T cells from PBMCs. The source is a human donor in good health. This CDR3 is CASSYPDQGVPSYNEQFF. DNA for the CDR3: TGCGCCAGCAGCTACCCCGACCAGGGGGTCCCATCCTACAATGAGCAGTTCTTC.